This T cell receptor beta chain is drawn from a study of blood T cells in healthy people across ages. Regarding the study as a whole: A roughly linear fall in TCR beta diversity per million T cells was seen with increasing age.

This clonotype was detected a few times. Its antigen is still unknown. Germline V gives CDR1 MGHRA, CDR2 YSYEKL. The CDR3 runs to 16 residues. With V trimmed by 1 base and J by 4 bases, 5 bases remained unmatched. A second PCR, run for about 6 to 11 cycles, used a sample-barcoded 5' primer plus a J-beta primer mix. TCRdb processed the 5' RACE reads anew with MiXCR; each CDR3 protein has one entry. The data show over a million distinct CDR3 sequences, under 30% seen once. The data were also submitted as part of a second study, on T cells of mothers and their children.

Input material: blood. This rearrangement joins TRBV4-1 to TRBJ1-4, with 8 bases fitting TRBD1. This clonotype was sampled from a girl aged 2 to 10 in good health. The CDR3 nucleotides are TGCGCCAGCAGCCAAGGCCCGGGACAGGATAATGAAAAACTGTTTTTT. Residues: CASSQGPGQDNEKLFF.